Listed below are T cell receptor beta chains from one sample, sequenced in a study of T cells in narcolepsy. Generated by immunoSEQ multiplex PCR, the TCRdb table keeps only in-frame clones and is missing some. The sample lists just over 20,000 clones, around 83% seen once, with approximately 1.6% in the top ten. Sequencing input: memory (CD45RA-) CD4+ T cells from blood. Every receptor here comes from a human donor in good health. Both conserved end residues are part of each CDR3. The D gene is left open where the match is weak. Expanded clones are given a class, and other clones once, few, many or no size at all.

D,V,length,size,J,DNA,CDR3
.,TRBV5-1,15,few,TRBJ2-3,TGCGCCAGCAGCTCGGCACCGGGAGGCACAGATACGCAGTATTTT,CASSSAPGGTDTQYF
TRBD2,TRBV9,16,few,TRBJ2-1,TGTGCCAGCAGCGAGGGACTAGCGGGGGCGAAAAATGAGCAGTTCTTC,CASSEGLAGAKNEQFF
.,TRBV18,16,.,TRBJ2-7,TGTGCCAGCTCACCAAGTTTGCACACTCCCTCCTACGAGCAGTACTTC,CASSPSLHTPSYEQYF
TRBD1,TRBV5-1,15,once,TRBJ1-5,TGCGCCAGCAGCTTGGATGGGACAGGCAATCAGCCCCAGCATTTT,CASSLDGTGNQPQHF
.,TRBV7-8,16,.,TRBJ1-1,TGTGCCAGCAGTCCCCGAGGGGGACATCTGAACACTGAAGCTTTCTTT,CASSPRGGHLNTEAFF
TRBD2,TRBV7-3,15,few,TRBJ2-1,TGTGCCAGCAGCGGCCTAGCGGGAGGTGCGAATGAGCAGTTCTTC,CASSGLAGGANEQFF
TRBD2,TRBV5-1,17,.,TRBJ2-3,TGCGCCAGCAGCCCTATGAAACGGGGGGGTCTCACAGATACGCAGTATTTT,CASSPMKRGGLTDTQYF
.,TRBV5-1,16,.,TRBJ1-4,TGCGCCAGCAGCTTGGGTGCTGGGTCTAACGCGGAAAAACTGTTTTTT,CASSLGAGSNAEKLFF
TRBD1,TRBV4-2,17,.,TRBJ2-5,TGTGCCAGCAGCCAAGCCCGGGGACAGGGGGTCCAAGAGACCCAGTACTTC,CASSQARGQGVQETQYF
TRBD1,TRBV5-1,15,once,TRBJ1-1,TGCGCCAGCAGCTTAACGGGGGAGACAGGGACTGAAGCTTTCTTT,CASSLTGETGTEAFF
.,TRBV21-1,15,.,TRBJ1-5,TGTGCCAGCAGCAAAGGGCCGGGGATCAATCAGCCCCAGCATTTT,CASSKGPGINQPQHF
.,TRBV11-2,16,.,TRBJ2-3,TGTGCCAGCAGCCCCCTTGCCGTCGGGGGAACAGATACGCAGTATTTT,CASSPLAVGGTDTQYF
.,TRBV5-6,13,.,TRBJ1-2,TGTGCCAGCAGCTTGGAAGGGGTATATGGCTACACCTTC,CASSLEGVYGYTF
.,TRBV7-2,13,.,TRBJ1-1,TGTGCCAGCAGCTCGAATGGGGGCACTGAAGCTTTCTTT,CASSSNGGTEAFF
TRBD2,TRBV4-3,14,.,TRBJ2-3,TGCGCCAGCAGCCAAGCACCGGGGGGGGATACGCAGTATTTT,CASSQAPGGDTQYF
TRBD2,TRBV5-1,16,.,TRBJ2-1,TGCGCCAGCGGACCCGCCGGAGCGGGAGAGGAATATGAGCAGTTCTTC,CASGPAGAGEEYEQFF
TRBD2,TRBV19,16,.,TRBJ2-7,TGTGCCAGTAGTATCTTTGGGGGGGGACTCTCCTACGAGCAGTACTTC,CASSIFGGGLSYEQYF
.,TRBV27,12,.,TRBJ2-5,TGTGCCAGCAGTCAGGGGGGAGAGACCCAGTACTTC,CASSQGGETQYF
.,TRBV7-2,14,.,TRBJ2-1,TGTGCCAGCAGCTCCACCCCCTCCTACAATGAGCAGTTCTTC,CASSSTPSYNEQFF
TRBD1,TRBV19,13,.,TRBJ2-1,TGTGCCAGTAGTAAGGACAGGGGCCATGAGCAGTTCTTC,CASSKDRGHEQFF
.,TRBV19,13,.,TRBJ1-1,TGTGCCAGCACAACAGGGATTCCCCCTGAAGCTTTCTTT,CASTTGIPPEAFF
.,TRBV5-5,13,.,TRBJ1-1,TGTGCCAGCAGGACCCAGAGGAACACTGAAGCTTTCTTT,CASRTQRNTEAFF
TRBD1,TRBV5-6,17,.,TRBJ1-1,TGTGCCAGCAGCTGGTGGACAGGGGCAATCTATGACACTGAAGCTTTCTTT,CASSWWTGAIYDTEAFF
TRBD1,TRBV5-6,14,.,TRBJ1-2,TGTGCCAGCAGCCGATTAACAGGGGAAGGGGGCTACACCTTC,CASSRLTGEGGYTF
TRBD2,TRBV4-2,15,.,TRBJ2-5,TGTGCCAGCAGCCAAGGGACTAGCGGGGGGGAGACCCAGTACTTC,CASSQGTSGGETQYF
TRBD1,TRBV18,16,.,TRBJ1-1,TGTGCCAGCTCACCGGGACAGGGGGGAACGAACACTGAAGCTTTCTTT,CASSPGQGGTNTEAFF